This TCR beta chain appears in the sequencing data of a study of T cell therapy after organ transplantation. Background on the study: Long-term post-therapy samples: blood collected 20 to 29 weeks after completing therapy.

Sequencing used immunoSEQ multiplex PCR; TCRdb keeps in-frame clones, though not all of them. The sample includes about 21,000 clones, 84% of them seen just once. The V end was cut by 0 bases, the J end by 5 bases, with 8 bases between. This CDR3 is built from 13 residues. The germline V gene has CDR1 ENHRY and CDR2 SYGVKD. Whole-study findings and limits: Minimal repertoire change after therapy followed marked pretherapy expansions in nonresponders. Post-therapy reconstitution appeared to include transferred and endogenous clonotypes.

Time point indicated: 20-29 weeks after completion of therapy. To note about this clone: Antigen specificity is unknown.

The sample consisted of CD8+ T cells from blood, taken after autologous CMV-specific T cell therapy. This chain joins TRBV10-3 and TRBJ2-7; no reliable D call. This sequence originates from a human patient who had received a solid organ transplant and had CMV disease. Some T cells may be provided by the graft donor. The CDR3 region has the DNA TGTGCCATCAGTGAGTCGAGTTCAGACGAGCAGTACTTC. Translation: CAISESSSDEQYF.